The T cell receptor beta chain under discussion was sequenced for a study of blood T cell repertoires in COVID-19. Germline loops: CDR1 WSHSY, CDR2 SAAADI. This CDR3 has 15 amino acids. With 2 bases clipped from V and 3 bases from J, the junction kept 5 bases outside the gene matches. Clones were sequenced by immunoSEQ multiplex PCR, and TCRdb holds only the in-frame ones, with some missing. The table shows a few hundred thousand clones, with about nine tenths occurring only once. The chain links TRBV10-2 to TRBJ2-7, with 9 bases lining up with TRBD2. Sequencing was performed on peripheral blood. This TCR was sampled from a woman aged 30 to 39 with COVID-19, enrolled during active disease. The chain's CDR3 is CASSEAKRGDYEQYF. In nucleotides, the CDR3 is TGCGCCAGCAGTGAGGCAAAGCGGGGGGACTACGAGCAGTACTTC.